This T cell receptor beta chain was obtained from a study of shared clonotypes between healthy human individuals. Sequencing used immunoSEQ multiplex PCR; TCRdb keeps in-frame clones, though not all of them. The sample shows roughly 2,500,000 clones, roughly 93% of them seen only once. J gave up 7 bases and V 8 bases, and 7 bases lay outside the gene matches. This CDR3 contains 12 residues. CDR1 and CDR2 (germline): GTSNPN, SVGIG (reference sequence). This clone appeared a few times. No antigen is known for it. Study-wide points: Memory subsets had estimated richness that was generally smaller than that of naive subsets.

This rearrangement joins TRBV30 to TRBJ1-2; 10 bases map to TRBD1. Sample: naive CD4+ T cells from PBMCs. Subset of the sample: CD45RA+ positively selected. This TCR came from a man between 18 and 29 years old in good health. Some clones in this sample may be carry-over from other donors' samples. The CDR3 sequence: CATQTGGIGYTF. The CDR3 DNA follows: TGTGCCACCCAGACAGGGGGCATTGGCTACACCTTC. The full variable domain, completed using reference TRBV30 and TRBJ1-2, is SQTIHQWPATLVQPVGSPLSLECTVEGTSNPNLYWYRQAAGRGLQLLFYSVGIGQISSEVPQNLSASRPQDRQFILSSKKLLLSDSGFYLCATQTGGIGYTFGSGTRLTVV.